Listed below are T cell receptor beta chains from one sample, sequenced in a study of Ad26.COV2.S vaccination and SARS-CoV-2 variants. Assay: immunoSEQ multiplex PCR; the TCRdb copy retains only in-frame clones and omits some. The sample contains hundreds of thousands of clones, 87% of which appear only once. Sequencing was performed on peripheral blood, taken in a trial of Ad26.COV2.S vaccine versus placebo. The source of these receptors is a person aged 18-65 years who received the Ad26.COV2.S COVID-19 vaccine or a placebo. The CDR3 runs from the conserved cysteine through the conserved F or W. The D gene is left open where the match is weak. The size entry is marked missing in some rows and otherwise reads once, few, many or a size class.

j_call | clone_size | cdr3_length | d_call | v_call | cdr3_nt | cdr3_aa
TRBJ1-6 | once | 12 | NA | TRBV10-3 | TGTGCCATCAGTGACTTCAATTCACCCCTCCACTTT | CAISDFNSPLHF
TRBJ1-2 | NA | 13 | NA | TRBV29-1 | TGCAGCGTTGAGGACAGCAGCAACTATGGCTACACCTTC | CSVEDSSNYGYTF
TRBJ1-1 | NA | 14 | TRBD1 | TRBV7-2 | TGTGCCAGCAGGCCCCGACAGGGGAGGACTGAAGCTTTCTTT | CASRPRQGRTEAFF
TRBJ2-1 | NA | 16 | TRBD1 | TRBV7-9 | TGTGCCAGCAGCTCCCAGAGACAGGGGGCCTACAATGAGCAGTTCTTC | CASSSQRQGAYNEQFF
TRBJ2-7 | NA | 14 | NA | TRBV12-5 | TGTGCTAGTGGTTTGTCCCTACCTGCCTACGAGCAGTACTTC | CASGLSLPAYEQYF
TRBJ2-1 | NA | 19 | NA | TRBV19 | TGTGCCAGTTCCACCTCCATAGGACGACGGTTGAGCTCCTACAATGAGCAGTTCTTC | CASSTSIGRRLSSYNEQFF
TRBJ1-6 | once | 17 | NA | TRBV10-3 | TGTGCCATCAGTGTCTCGGAGTCAAGCTCCTATAATTCACCCCTCCACTTT | CAISVSESSSYNSPLHF
TRBJ2-1 | NA | 17 | NA | TRBV27 | TGTGCCAGCAGTGGCCCCCCCCTAGCCAACTCCTACAATGAGCAGTTCTTC | CASSGPPLANSYNEQFF
TRBJ2-1 | NA | 15 | NA | TRBV30 | TGTGCCTGGAGTGTAGGCAGGGGACCCTACAATGAGCAGTTCTTC | CAWSVGRGPYNEQFF
TRBJ1-2 | NA | 14 | NA | TRBV10-3 | TGTGCCTCAAAGGGGGACGGCCTTAACTATGGCTACACCTTC | CASKGDGLNYGYTF
TRBJ1-1 | NA | 13 | NA | TRBV9 | TGTGCCAGCAGCGAGGGAGGGGGCACTGAAGCTTTCTTT | CASSEGGGTEAFF
TRBJ1-1 | NA | 15 | TRBD1 | TRBV6-5 | TGTGCCAGCAGCCGGACAGGGGGGCGAAACACTGAAGCTTTCTTT | CASSRTGGRNTEAFF
TRBJ1-2 | NA | 10 | NA | TRBV6-1 | TGTGCCAGCAGAACATACGGCTACACCTTC | CASRTYGYTF
TRBJ2-7 | NA | 12 | TRBD2 | TRBV2 | TGTGCCAGCCTAGCGGGGGGTCGGGAGCAGTACTTC | CASLAGGREQYF
TRBJ1-4 | NA | 15 | NA | TRBV27 | TGTGCCAGCAGTACGAGGGTGGGAACTAATGAAAAACTGTTTTTT | CASSTRVGTNEKLFF
TRBJ2-7 | NA | 14 | NA | TRBV10-3 | TGTGCCATCAGTGAGCCACAGGGTCGTGGCGAGCAGTACTTC | CAISEPQGRGEQYF
TRBJ1-1 | NA | 13 | NA | TRBV6-5 | TGTGCCAGCAGTACAACTAACAGGGCTGAAGCTTTCTTT | CASSTTNRAEAFF
TRBJ2-7 | NA | 14 | NA | TRBV2 | TGTGCCAGCAGTGTCGGGCTACCACCCTACGAGCAGTACTTC | CASSVGLPPYEQYF
TRBJ2-6 | NA | 17 | NA | TRBV2 | TGTGCCAGCAGTGAGGGTCCAGGGATGGCTGGGGCCAACGTCCTGACTTTC | CASSEGPGMAGANVLTF
TRBJ2-3 | NA | 17 | TRBD2 | TRBV9 | TGTGCCAGCAGCTCCCGTTTAGCGGGGGGGAGCACAGATACGCAGTATTTT | CASSSRLAGGSTDTQYF
TRBJ1-5 | NA | 15 | NA | TRBV7-8 | TGTGCCAGCAGCCGTACGGGGGGCGTCAATCAGCCCCAGCATTTT | CASSRTGGVNQPQHF
TRBJ1-5 | NA | 15 | NA | TRBV15 | TGTGCCACCAGCAGAGATTCTGGGGTTAATAAGCCCCAGCATTTT | CATSRDSGVNKPQHF
TRBJ1-1 | NA | 14 | NA | TRBV19 | TGTGCCAGTAGTATAAGTGCCGCGGGCACTGAAGCTTTCTTT | CASSISAAGTEAFF
TRBJ2-7 | NA | 14 | NA | TRBV5-4 | TGTGCCAGCAGCTCGGCAACAGGGTCTCACGAGCAGTACTTC | CASSSATGSHEQYF
TRBJ2-3 | NA | 15 | NA | TRBV7-3 | TGTGCCAGCAGCTTAGCAGGGGGACTTGCAGATACGCAGTATTTT | CASSLAGGLADTQYF
TRBJ2-1 | NA | 16 | NA | TRBV18 | TGTGCCAGCTCACCAAAAGACAGGGAGGTTTACAATGAGCAGTTCTTC | CASSPKDREVYNEQFF
TRBJ1-3 | once | 14 | NA | TRBV2 | TGTGCCAGGGACATCGCCGACTCTGGAAACACCATATATTTT | CARDIADSGNTIYF
TRBJ1-5 | NA | 13 | NA | TRBV2 | TGTGCCAGCAGTGGTGAGTTTGAACAGCCCCAGCATTTT | CASSGEFEQPQHF
TRBJ2-2 | NA | 19 | TRBD1 | TRBV6-6 | TGTGCCAGCAGTCGCACACTGCCCGCCGGGACAGGGGTAGCCGGGGAGCTGTTTTTT | CASSRTLPAGTGVAGELFF
TRBJ2-3 | NA | 14 | NA | TRBV5-1 | TGCGCCGTCCGCATGGGTTTGGAGACAGATACGCAGTATTTT | CAVRMGLETDTQYF
TRBJ1-2 | NA | 17 | NA | TRBV7-9 | TGTGCCAGCAGCGAAAAGAGAAAGACGTGGGGTAACTATGGCTACACCTTC | CASSEKRKTWGNYGYTF
TRBJ2-7 | NA | 13 | NA | TRBV27 | TGTGCCAGCAGTTTATCCAGGTTCTACGAGCAGTACTTC | CASSLSRFYEQYF
TRBJ2-3 | NA | 14 | NA | TRBV9 | TGTGCCAGCAGCGTAACGGGTTTTGCAGATACGCAGTATTTT | CASSVTGFADTQYF
TRBJ2-3 | NA | 15 | NA | TRBV12-5 | TGTGCTAGTGGTTCCCCCCTCCCCGTCACAGATACGCAGTATTTT | CASGSPLPVTDTQYF
TRBJ1-2 | NA | 13 | NA | TRBV27 | TGTGCCAGCAGCTACTCAGAACGGAGGGGCTACACCTTC | CASSYSERRGYTF
TRBJ2-1 | NA | 11 | NA | TRBV30 | TGTGCCTGGACAGCATACAATGAGCAGTTCTTC | CAWTAYNEQFF
TRBJ2-2 | NA | 13 | NA | TRBV19 | TGTGCCAGTAGGACAGCCTTTACCGGGGAGCTGTTTTTT | CASRTAFTGELFF
TRBJ2-5 | NA | 18 | TRBD1 | TRBV18 | TGTGCCAGCTCACCCGGGGGACAGGGACTTATACTCCAAGAGACCCAGTACTTC | CASSPGGQGLILQETQYF
TRBJ2-7 | NA | 12 | NA | TRBV30 | TGTGCCTGGAGTGTAACCGACTTCGAGCAGTACTTC | CAWSVTDFEQYF
TRBJ1-1 | NA | 14 | NA | TRBV4-1 | TGCGCCAGCAGCCAAGGACCATTTAACACTGAAGCTTTCTTT | CASSQGPFNTEAFF
TRBJ2-7 | NA | 18 | TRBD1 | TRBV13 | TGTGCCAGCAGCTTAAGGGGAGTAAGACAGGGGTCTTCCTACGAGCAGTACTTC | CASSLRGVRQGSSYEQYF
TRBJ2-7 | NA | 15 | TRBD1 | TRBV6-5 | TGTGCCAGCAGTTACCTGACAGGGTCCCCCTACGAGCAGTACTTC | CASSYLTGSPYEQYF
TRBJ1-5 | NA | 17 | NA | TRBV19 | TGTGCCAGTAGTATAGCTCGCCAGCCGGATAGCAATCAGCCCCAGCATTTT | CASSIARQPDSNQPQHF
TRBJ1-2 | NA | 17 | TRBD1 | TRBV19 | TGTGCCAGTAGTACGACAGGGGGCCATACTGCTAACTATGGCTACACCTTC | CASSTTGGHTANYGYTF
TRBJ1-4 | NA | 15 | NA | TRBV10-3 | TGTGCCATCAGTGAGTCGGGGATAACTAATGAAAAACTGTTTTTT | CAISESGITNEKLFF
TRBJ2-1 | NA | 11 | NA | TRBV4-2 | TGTGCCAGCAGCCAAGGAAATGAGCAGTTCTTC | CASSQGNEQFF
TRBJ2-7 | NA | 14 | TRBD2 | TRBV9 | TGTGCCAGCAGCAGGGGGACTAGCAAACACGAGCAGTACTTC | CASSRGTSKHEQYF
TRBJ2-2 | NA | 16 | TRBD1 | TRBV5-4 | TGTGCCAGCAGCTTCAGGACAGGGGGCCCCGCCGGGGAGCTGTTTTTT | CASSFRTGGPAGELFF
TRBJ2-7 | NA | 16 | NA | TRBV3-1/TRBV3-2 | TGTGCCAGCAGCCATGCCCCGGGACCGATCCCCTACGAGCAGTACTTC | CASSHAPGPIPYEQYF
TRBJ2-1 | NA | 18 | TRBD2 | TRBV27 | TGTGCCAGCAGTTTACCACCGGGACTAGCGGGGCCCTACAATGAGCAGTTCTTC | CASSLPPGLAGPYNEQFF
TRBJ2-2 | few | 15 | NA | TRBV9 | TGTGCCAGCAGAGGCGGACACTCCAACGCCGGGGAGCTGTTTTTT | CASRGGHSNAGELFF
TRBJ2-1 | few | 13 | NA | TRBV12-3/TRBV12-4 | TGTGCCAGCAGTTTTCGGGGGAGTAATGAGCAGTTCTTC | CASSFRGSNEQFF
TRBJ1-2 | few | 13 | NA | TRBV2 | TGTGCCAGCAGTACCTCGGGCTGGTATGGCTACACCTTC | CASSTSGWYGYTF
TRBJ1-1 | NA | 14 | NA | TRBV29-1 | TGCAGCGTTATAAACCCGGGGAAGAACACTGAAGCTTTCTTT | CSVINPGKNTEAFF